A single sample is the source of the 14 T cell receptor beta chains below, sequenced in a study of T cells in Graves' hyperthyroidism and ophthalmopathy. It was RNA transcripts that yielded the amplified TCR beta CDR3 regions. HTBI primers were the set used in a first-round RT-PCR of the TCR CDR3. TCRdb used MiXCR to reprocess the multiplex PCR reads, holding one entry per CDR3 protein. The table lists hundreds of thousands of distinct CDR3 sequences, about 17% of them singletons. The sequencing input was blood. Receptor source: a woman in her late teens or twenties with Graves' ophthalmopathy.

The V call is TRBV19, the J call TRBJ1-5; 11 bases are shared with TRBD1. J gave up 7 bases and V 5 bases, and 7 bases lay outside the gene matches. Germline V gives CDR1 LNHDA, CDR2 SQIVND (reference sequence). The length of the CDR3 is 15 residues. CDR3 protein: CASSPDRGLGQPQHF. In DNA, the CDR3 is TGTGCCAGTAGTCCGGACAGGGGGCTAGGGCAGCCCCAGCATTTT.

This clonotype showed up many times. The rearrangement uses TRBV20-1 and TRBJ1-2; D not resolved. The V end was cut by 5 bases, the J end by 2 bases, with 9 bases between. CDR1 is DFQATT, CDR2 SNEGSKA, per germline (reference sequence). The CDR3 extends over 12 amino acids. CDR3 in DNA: TGCAGTGCTTCCGGGTCAAACTATGGCTACACCTTC. Protein product: CSASGSNYGYTF.

In this sample, this clonotype turned up many times. This chain uses TRBV7-2 with TRBJ2-7, with a weak D call TRBD2 (5 bases). Trimming stripped 2 bases from V and 2 bases from J, with 19 bases between. This CDR3 region has 17 residues. The V gene's germline CDR1 is SGHTA and CDR2 FQGNSA. CDR3 residues: CASSLYAGLANPYEQYF. CDR3 DNA: TGTGCCAGCAGCTTATATGCTGGACTCGCGAATCCCTACGAGCAGTACTTC.

With respect to this clonotype: One end of the junction does not line up with germline, which may come from a read error. V is TRBV20-1 and J is TRBJ2-5; 10 nucleotides match TRBD2. Germline V CDR1 and CDR2: DFQATT, SNEGSKA (reference sequence). The CDR3 loop spans 17 amino acids. The CDR3 loop reads CSARDHGSGGIQDTQYF. CDR3 coding DNA: TGCAGTGCTAGAGATCATGGTAGCGGGGGGATACAAGATACCCAGTACTTC.

At least ten counts were recorded for this clonotype. The chain joins TRBV11-2 to TRBJ1-5; D call uncertain. From germline, CDR1 is SGHAT and CDR2 FQNNGV. V dropped 1 base and J dropped 4 bases, with 5 bases sitting between them. The CDR3 covers 13 residues. The CDR3 DNA reads TGTGCCAGCAGCTTAGGGGCGAATCAGCCCCAGCATTTT. It specifies CASSLGANQPQHF.

This clonotype was observed many times. The V call is TRBV9, the J call TRBJ2-3; 11 bases match TRBD2. The CDR3 consists of 16 residues. Germline V gene data show CDR1 as SGDLS and CDR2 as YYNGEE. V lost 3 bases and J lost 5; bases outside the gene matches: 8. CDR3 coding DNA: TGTGCCAGCAGCGCAGTTAGCGGGGGGGTCGGAGATACGCAGTATTTT. This gives the protein CASSAVSGGVGDTQYF.

This clonotype was detected many times. This sequence joins TRBV28 and TRBJ1-6; possibly TRBD1 for D (5 bases). The length of the CDR3 is 15 residues. Per the germline V gene, CDR1 is MDHEN and CDR2 is SYDVKM. V shed 7 bases and J shed 7 bases, with 17 bases lying between them. CDR3 in DNA: TGTGCCAGCACAGGTACCGGGCAGGGAAATTCACCCCTCCACTTT. As protein: CASTGTGQGNSPLHF. The full variable domain, rest sourced from reference TRBV28 and TRBJ1-6, is DVKVTQSSRYLVKRTGEKVFLECVQDMDHENMFWYRQDPGLGLRLIYFSYDVKMKEKGDIPEGYSVSREKKERFSLILESASTNQTSMYLCASTGTGQGNSPLHFGNGTRLTVT.

This clonotype appeared many times. J is TRBJ1-2 and V is TRBV28, with D perhaps TRBD1 (6 bases). Germline V lookup: CDR1 MDHEN, CDR2 SYDVKM. This CDR3 is built from 12 residues. Trimming removed 6 bases at V and 4 bases at J, with 9 bases between. The CDR3 is CASSLGGYGYTF. The CDR3 coding sequence is TGTGCCAGCAGCTTAGGGGGCTATGGCTACACCTTC.

The rearrangement uses TRBV4-3 and TRBJ2-7; no reliable D call. The CDR3 covers 14 residues. V was pared by 0 bases and J by 4 bases, with 10 bases between. CDR1 is LGHNA and CDR2 is YSLEER in the germline V gene. The CDR3 is CASSQEVDYYEQYF. DNA of the CDR3: TGCGCCAGCAGCCAAGAGGTGGATTATTACGAGCAGTACTTC.

This clonotype was found many times. In DNA form, the CDR3 reads TGTGCCACCAGCAGAGATGTAGGGTGGGACACCCGCCCCGGGGAGCTGTTTTTT. This translates into CATSRDVGWDTRPGELFF. The chain links TRBV15 to TRBJ2-2; D may be TRBD1 (6 bases). This CDR3 contains 18 residues. Per germline, CDR1 LNHNV and CDR2 YYDKDF (reference sequence). The V and J ends lost 0 bases and 6 bases respectively, with 20 bases between them.

This clonotype was recorded at least ten times. The CDR3: CASSLKPGTLQSDEQFF. The CDR3 nucleotides read TGTGCCAGCAGCTTAAAACCTGGGACCCTTCAAAGCGATGAGCAGTTCTTC. The V gene is TRBV7-2, the J gene TRBJ2-1; tentatively, D is TRBD1 or TRBD2 (5 bases each). There are 17 residues in the CDR3. From germline, CDR1 is SGHTA and CDR2 FQGNSA. Between the trimmed V and J ends, which lost 2 bases and 8 bases, there was a span of 22 bases. The entire variable domain, with the rest obtained from reference TRBV7-2 and TRBJ2-1, is as follows: GAGVSQSPSNKVTEKGKDVELRCDPISGHTALYWYRQSLGQGLEFLIYFQGNSAPDKSGLPSDRFSAERTGGSVSTLTIQRTQQEDSAVYLCASSLKPGTLQSDEQFFGPGTRLTVL.

This clonotype has only a few counts. The rearrangement joins TRBV19 to TRBJ2-5; 11 bases line up with TRBD2. The V gene end was trimmed by 5 bases and the J gene end by 2 bases; junction bases not matched to a gene: 4. The CDR3 spans 15 residues. Germline CDR1 and CDR2: LNHDA and SQIVND (reference sequence). This chain's CDR3 is CASSVAGGPQETQYF. CDR3 DNA: TGTGCCAGTAGTGTAGCGGGGGGGCCTCAAGAGACCCAGTACTTC.

In this sample, this clonotype turned up many times. The rearrangement joins TRBV29-1 to TRBJ2-3; D is uncertain. The CDR3 is 14 residues long. Germline V gives CDR1 SQVTM, CDR2 ANQGSEA. V lost 3 bases to trimming and J lost 1 base, with 11 bases between them. This CDR3 is CSVDSQPGTDTQYF. CDR3 in DNA: TGCAGCGTTGATTCGCAACCAGGCACAGATACGCAGTATTTT.

This clonotype has a count of ten or more. J is TRBJ2-5 and V is TRBV12-3 or TRBV12-4; 8 bases are a match to TRBD2. Unmatched junction bases numbered 10, after V lost 5 bases and J lost 5 bases. The CDR3 sequence is 15 residues long. The CDR3 loop is CASSTHGGGRETQYF. The CDR3 DNA reads TGTGCCAGCAGTACCCACGGGGGGGGGCGGGAGACCCAGTACTTC.